The 24 T cell receptor beta chains listed next were all sequenced from one sample in a study of blood T cell repertoires in COVID-19. Sequencing used immunoSEQ multiplex PCR; TCRdb keeps in-frame clones, though not all of them. The repertoire holds about 300,000 clones, with 90% as singletons. The sample consisted of peripheral blood. The receptors come from a woman aged 30 to 39 with COVID-19, enrolled during active disease.

The chain combines TRBV7-2 with TRBJ2-7; no firm D call. Looked up from germline, CDR1 is SGHTA and CDR2 is FQGNSA. V lost 3 bases and J 2 bases, leaving 8 bases between the germline ends. The CDR3 length is 13 residues. The CDR3 is CASSFHSPYEQYF. The CDR3 DNA is TGTGCCAGCAGCTTCCACAGCCCCTACGAGCAGTACTTC.

The count of this clone is one. The J gene is TRBJ1-4, the V gene TRBV6-5; 10 positions agree with TRBD1. This CDR3 contains 15 residues. V lost 6 bases and J lost 7; bases outside the gene matches: 8. Looked up from germline, CDR1 is MNHEY and CDR2 is SVGAGI. The chain's CDR3 is CASSSTGGGGEKLFF. The DNA of the CDR3 is TGTGCCAGCAGCTCGACAGGGGGCGGAGGTGAAAAACTGTTTTTT.

V and J are TRBV4-3 and TRBJ1-5, with D perhaps TRBD1 (5 bases). The V end was cut by 0 bases, the J end by 6 bases, with 9 bases between. The CDR3 has 14 residues. Germline V lookup: CDR1 LGHNA, CDR2 YSLEER. The CDR3 loop reads CASSQDQGGQPQHF. In DNA, the CDR3 is TGCGCCAGCAGCCAAGATCAGGGAGGTCAGCCCCAGCATTTT.

This sequence joins TRBV9 and TRBJ1-6, with 9 positions matching TRBD1. J gave up 6 bases and V 0 bases, and 4 bases lay outside the gene matches. Germline values: CDR1 SGDLS, CDR2 YYNGEE. The CDR3 is 16 residues long. The CDR3: CASSVGGTGINSPLHF. Written as DNA, the CDR3 is TGTGCCAGCAGCGTAGGTGGGACAGGGATTAATTCACCCCTCCACTTT.

The chain carries TRBV25-1 and TRBJ2-7, with 13 bases that match TRBD2. Trimming at V came to 8 bases and at J to 7 bases, leaving 5 bases not matched to a gene. From germline, CDR1 is MGHDK and CDR2 SYGVNS. This CDR3 contains 13 residues. The chain's CDR3 is CASRLAGGFEQYF. The CDR3 DNA sequence: TGTGCCAGCCGACTAGCGGGAGGATTTGAGCAGTACTTC.

The gene calls are TRBV9 and TRBJ2-7; 7 bases map to TRBD2. J was trimmed by 4 bases and V by 2 bases; bases with no gene match: 9. Germline V CDR1 and CDR2: SGDLS, YYNGEE. CDR3 length: 15 amino acids. The CDR3 DNA sequence: TGTGCCAGCAGCGTCCGCTCGGGACTAACATACGAGCAGTACTTC. Its protein is CASSVRSGLTYEQYF.

The chain has TRBV19 and TRBJ1-1; perhaps TRBD1 as D (5 bases). This CDR3 is 15 amino acids long. V shed 5 bases and J shed 4 bases, with 17 bases lying between them. Per germline, CDR1 LNHDA and CDR2 SQIVND (reference sequence). The CDR3 nucleotides are TGTGCCAGTAGTCCTCAGGGAGGGCCGGCCACTGAAGCTTTCTTT. Its translation is CASSPQGGPATEAFF.

The rearrangement uses TRBV6-5 and TRBJ2-2; 8 bases are shared with TRBD1. Unmatched junction bases numbered 2, after V lost 5 bases and J lost 0 bases. The CDR3 is made up of 15 amino acids. Germline CDR1 is MNHEY and CDR2 is SVGAGI. In nucleotides, the CDR3 is TGTGCCAGCAGTCCACAGGGGGCGAACACCGGGGAGCTGTTTTTT. It is translated as CASSPQGANTGELFF.

The chain combines TRBV4-1 with TRBJ2-7; 10 bases line up with TRBD1. Per germline, CDR1 MGHRA and CDR2 YSYEKL. The length of the CDR3 is 15 residues. V lost 5 bases and J lost 5; bases outside the gene matches: 9. The chain's CDR3 is CASSKDRGSYNEQYF. The CDR3 DNA follows: TGCGCCAGCAGCAAGGACAGGGGGTCTTACAACGAGCAGTACTTC.

This clone was counted once. CDR3 region: CASSPRLAGLNNEQFF. In DNA form, the CDR3 reads TGTGCCAGCAGCCCCCGACTAGCGGGGCTGAACAATGAGCAGTTCTTC. This chain joins TRBV9 and TRBJ2-1; 11 nucleotides align to TRBD2. The CDR3 is 16 residues long. Looked up from germline, CDR1 is SGDLS and CDR2 is YYNGEE. V was pared by 4 bases and J by 5 bases, with 8 bases of the junction left unmatched.

The rearrangement uses TRBV11-2 and TRBJ2-7; 10 bases align to TRBD2. The CDR3 runs 15 residues. The J segment lost 0 bases and the V segment lost 5 bases, leaving 4 bases of the junction unmatched. In germline, CDR1 is SGHAT, CDR2 FQNNGV. The CDR3 bases are TGTGCCAGCAGCGTCACTAGCGGGACCTCCTACGAGCAGTACTTC. Translation: CASSVTSGTSYEQYF. Using reference TRBV11-2 and TRBJ2-7 for the parts outside the CDR3, the full variable domain is EAGVAQSPRYKIIEKRQSVAFWCNPISGHATLYWYQQILGQGPKLLIQFQNNGVVDDSQLPKDRFSAERLKGVDSTLKIQPAKLEDSAVYLCASSVTSGTSYEQYFGPGTRLTVT.

The rearrangement joins TRBV6-5 to TRBJ1-4; a weak D match, TRBD1 (6 bases). Germline values: CDR1 MNHEY, CDR2 SVGAGI. The CDR3 is 15 amino acids. Trimming cost V 6 bases and J 8 bases, with 19 bases left between them. This chain's CDR3 is CASSPFGGRREKLFF. The CDR3 nucleotides are TGTGCCAGCAGCCCCTTCGGGGGGCGAAGAGAAAAACTGTTTTTT.

The chain uses TRBV5-4 and TRBJ2-7; 11 bases fit TRBD1. V lost 4 bases and J lost 6; bases outside the gene matches: 6. The CDR3 runs to 14 residues. Germline V lookup: CDR1 SGHNT, CDR2 YYREEE (reference sequence). The CDR3 sequence is CASSGTGGLIEQYF. The CDR3 DNA is TGTGCCAGCAGCGGGACAGGGGGTTTGATCGAGCAGTACTTC.

The chain uses TRBV2 and TRBJ1-4; weak D call: TRBD1 (6 bases). Germline assignment: CDR1 SNHLY and CDR2 FYNNEI. This CDR3 contains 15 residues. The ends were cut back, 5 bases at V and 10 bases at J, with 20 bases in the middle. CDR3 in DNA: TGTGCCAGCAGTCTGTCCAGGGGCTCGACGGCAAAACTGTTTTTT. Encoded protein: CASSLSRGSTAKLFF.

In its sample, this clone was seen a few times. The chain combines TRBV4-1 with TRBJ2-2; 8 bases agree with TRBD1. The CDR3 contains 18 residues. The ends lost 5 bases at V and 5 bases at J; junction bases unmatched: 16. Per the germline V gene, CDR1 is MGHRA and CDR2 is YSYEKL. The CDR3 region is CASSSLPLPGGETGELFF. CDR3 coding DNA: TGCGCCAGCAGCTCCCTTCCATTGCCAGGGGGCGAGACCGGGGAGCTGTTTTTT.

This chain uses TRBV10-3 with TRBJ2-2; TRBD2 matches 9 bases. The CDR3 sequence is 17 residues long. CDR1 and CDR2 (germline): ENHRY, SYGVKD. V dropped 2 bases and J dropped 8; count of bases not matched to a gene: 12. CDR3 in DNA: TGTGCCATCAGTGAGGCGACTAGCGGTCTGAGAGTGGGGGAGCTGTTTTTT. Amino acids: CAISEATSGLRVGELFF.

This rearrangement joins TRBV28 to TRBJ1-1; D may be TRBD1 (6 bases). Trimming removed 3 bases at V and 8 bases at J, with 13 bases between. CDR3 length: 13 amino acids. CDR1 is MDHEN, CDR2 SYDVKM, per germline. The CDR3 here is CASSFEQGYEAFF. The CDR3 nucleotides are TGTGCCAGCAGTTTTGAACAGGGCTACGAAGCTTTCTTT.

The genes are TRBV27 and TRBJ2-2, with TRBD2 identical over 12 bases. V was clipped by 6 bases and J by 4 bases; unmatched bases: 3. This CDR3 is built from 15 residues. Looked up from germline, CDR1 is MNHEY and CDR2 is SMNVEV (reference sequence). The CDR3 coding sequence is TGTGCCAGCAGACTAGCGGGAGGAAGCACCGGGGAGCTGTTTTTT. It codes for CASRLAGGSTGELFF.

CDR3 in DNA: TGTGCCTGGAGTAGAGCGGCACCATTGTTTTTT. This gives the protein CAWSRAAPLFF. V is TRBV30 and J is TRBJ1-4, with D uncertain. This CDR3 comprises 11 residues. CDR1 is GTSNPN and CDR2 is SVGIG in the germline V gene (reference sequence). Trimming stripped 2 bases from V and 15 bases from J, with 13 bases between.

The CDR3 loop is CASSAGSQPQHF. CDR3 bases: TGTGCCAGCAGCGCGGGCTCCCAGCCCCAGCATTTT. V and J are TRBV7-8 and TRBJ1-5, with D unresolved. Trimming shortened V by 5 bases and J by 7 bases, and 9 bases separated the two germline ends. Germline lookup yields CDR1 SGHVS and CDR2 FQNEAQ. There are 12 residues in the CDR3.

This chain joins TRBV12-3 or TRBV12-4 and TRBJ2-3, with 10 bases identical to TRBD2. This CDR3 region has 11 residues. Trimming took 8 bases from V and 11 from J; bases not matched to a gene: 4. For the CDR3, the DNA is TGTGCCAGCGGCTCTAGCGGGGGGCAGTATTTT. Translated, it gives CASGSSGGQYF.

The chain is built from TRBV28 and TRBJ2-7, with 7 bases matching TRBD1. Per germline, CDR1 MDHEN and CDR2 SYDVKM. The CDR3 covers 16 residues. J was trimmed by 4 bases and V by 1 base; bases with no gene match: 10. In DNA form, the CDR3 reads TGTGCCAGCAGTTTATCACCGGGACAGAGTCGGTACGAGCAGTACTTC. This gives the protein CASSLSPGQSRYEQYF.

The chain has TRBV7-2 and TRBJ2-7; 8 bases agree with TRBD2. CDR3 length: 15 residues. The V gene's germline CDR1 is SGHTA and CDR2 FQGNSA. V was pared by 5 bases and J by 2 bases, with 8 bases of the junction left unmatched. The CDR3, as DNA: TGTGCCAGCAGCCGGACTAGCCAATCCCCCTACGAGCAGTACTTC. Its protein is CASSRTSQSPYEQYF.

V is TRBV2 and J is TRBJ1-5; the D gene is possibly TRBD1 (6 bases). The CDR3 contains 16 residues. Germline CDR1 SNHLY, CDR2 FYNNEI. The V gene lost 1 base and the J gene lost 1 base, with 11 bases spanning the gap. For the CDR3, the DNA is TGTGCCAGCAGTGAAGTGGGGGCGTTAAGCAATCAGCCCCAGCATTTT. Residues: CASSEVGALSNQPQHF.